The present TCR beta chain was sequenced within a study of PD-L1 blockade in urothelial cancer. Repertoires were generated with immunoSEQ multiplex PCR, while TCRdb's copy carries only in-frame clones and drops some. The data hold more than 95,000 clones, with around 86% observed a single time. Time point indicated: peripheral blood 6 weeks after treatment start. Germline assignment: CDR1 ENHRY and CDR2 SYGVKD. Trimming cost V 6 bases and J 6 bases; bases outside gene matches: 8. This CDR3 contains 14 residues. The sample was PBMCs, taken around atezolizumab (anti-PD-L1) treatment. The chain links TRBV10-3 to TRBJ2-7, with 10 bases matching TRBD2. The receptor was isolated from a man aged 45 to 65 with urothelial cancer. The CDR3 coding sequence is TGTGCCATCAGCTCCGGGACTAGCGAATTCGAGCAGTACTTC. Its protein is CAISSGTSEFEQYF.